The TCR beta chain under discussion was sequenced for a study of shared clonotypes between healthy human individuals. The data were produced by immunoSEQ multiplex PCR, yet TCRdb's version contains in-frame clones alone and is incomplete. The sample holds approximately 1.4 million clones, about 98% seen once. This CDR3 region has 15 residues. The V end lost 7 bases, the J end lost 6 bases, and 19 bases lay between the germline ends. CDR1 is SGHRS and CDR2 is YFSETQ in the germline V gene. The material sequenced was naive CD4+ T cells sorted from blood. Subset: CD45RA+ positively selected. The rearrangement uses TRBV5-1 and TRBJ1-4; weak D call: TRBD1 (5 bases). The TCR was taken from a young man in good health. As DNA, the CDR3 is TGCGCCAGCTCTTTCATAGGGACTAGGGATGAAAAACTGTTTTTT. This codes for CASSFIGTRDEKLFF. Drawing the rest from reference TRBV5-1 and TRBJ1-4, the complete variable domain is KAGVTQTPRYLIKTRGQQVTLSCSPISGHRSVSWYQQTPGQGLQFLFEYFSETQRNKGNFPGRFSGRQFSNSRSEMNVSTLELGDSALYLCASSFIGTRDEKLFFGSGTQLSVL.